The source of this T cell receptor beta chain is a study of blood T cell repertoires in COVID-19. Study overall: From the United States, Italy and Spain came samples of acute and convalescent COVID-19. PBMCs, B-cell-depleted T cells, or T cells provided the cDNA or gDNA that made up the material.

Study processing details: Reference gene primers were amplified, and this amplification served to estimate nucleated cell counts. The assay was immunoSEQ multiplex PCR, and TCRdb's table has in-frame clones only and misses some. V and J calls and clone size come straight from that table; D and trimming were deduced from the DNA. The data show 120,000 or so clones, with approximately 83% seen just once and 12% held by the top ten. With 1 base removed from V and 2 bases from J, the gap between germline ends came to 12 bases. Germline CDR1 is MDHEN and CDR2 is SYDVKM. The CDR3 length is 15 residues. V gene TRBV28 combines with J gene TRBJ2-7; D is possibly TRBD1 (5 bases). The receptor's source is a man aged 60 to 75 with acute or convalescent COVID-19. Sequencing used peripheral blood. CDR3 amino acids: CASSLYAGSTYEQYF. In nucleotides, the CDR3 is TGTGCCAGCAGTTTATATGCAGGGTCCACCTACGAGCAGTACTTC.